The rows below give T cell receptor beta chains drawn from one sample of a study of cytomegalovirus exposure and HLA in healthy donors. The table came from immunoSEQ multiplex PCR; TCRdb's copy has only in-frame clones and leaves some out. Of about 120,000 clones in the sample, 81% were seen once. The source material was PBMCs. These receptors were taken from a man aged 18 to 30 in good health and CMV-seronegative. CDR3s include the opening cysteine and the closing phenylalanine or tryptophan. D genes are given only for firm matches. Clone size is not always given. Where it is, it says once, few, many or a class for expanded clones.

v_call: TRBV5-1
clone_size: -
j_call: TRBJ2-1
d_call: TRBD2
cdr3_nt: TGCGCCAGCAGCTTCGGGACTAGCGCGGGTTGGGAGCAGTTCTTC
cdr3_aa: CASSFGTSAGWEQFF

v_call: TRBV5-1
clone_size: few
j_call: TRBJ2-3
d_call: TRBD2
cdr3_nt: TGCGCCAGCAGCTACTTTAGCGGGGTAGGCACAGATACGCAGTATTTT
cdr3_aa: CASSYFSGVGTDTQYF

v_call: TRBV29-1
clone_size: -
j_call: TRBJ2-3
d_call: -
cdr3_nt: TGCAGCGTTGCCGGGACAAGGGTTAGCACAGATACGCAGTATTTT
cdr3_aa: CSVAGTRVSTDTQYF

v_call: TRBV7-6
clone_size: -
j_call: TRBJ2-7
d_call: TRBD1
cdr3_nt: TGTGCCAGCAGCTCCACCAACAGGGGGTCCTACGAGCAGTACTTC
cdr3_aa: CASSSTNRGSYEQYF

v_call: TRBV6-8
clone_size: -
j_call: TRBJ1-2
d_call: -
cdr3_nt: TGTGCCAGCAGTTACTCGACGGGTCGGCCTAACTATGGCTACACCTTC
cdr3_aa: CASSYSTGRPNYGYTF

v_call: TRBV11-3
clone_size: -
j_call: TRBJ2-2
d_call: -
cdr3_nt: TGTGCCAGCAGCTTATGGGCCACTAGTTGGACGAACACCGGGGAGCTGTTTTTT
cdr3_aa: CASSLWATSWTNTGELFF

v_call: TRBV7-9
clone_size: -
j_call: TRBJ2-3
d_call: TRBD2
cdr3_nt: TGTGCCAGCATCACGGGAGGTTTTAGAACAGATACGCAGTATTTT
cdr3_aa: CASITGGFRTDTQYF

v_call: TRBV13
clone_size: -
j_call: TRBJ2-3
d_call: -
cdr3_nt: TGTGCCAGCAGGTTGACAGCCTCAGATACGCAGTATTTT
cdr3_aa: CASRLTASDTQYF

v_call: TRBV5-1
clone_size: -
j_call: TRBJ2-1
d_call: -
cdr3_nt: TGCGCCAGCAGCTTGGGACTATCATTGTACAATGAGCAGTTCTTC
cdr3_aa: CASSLGLSLYNEQFF

v_call: TRBV7-9
clone_size: -
j_call: TRBJ2-7
d_call: -
cdr3_nt: TGTGCCAGCAGCTCCGGGACACAAGATTACGAGCAGTACTTC
cdr3_aa: CASSSGTQDYEQYF

v_call: TRBV18
clone_size: -
j_call: TRBJ2-5
d_call: -
cdr3_nt: TGTGCCAGCTCGCCTTCGACTAGGTCAGAGACCCAGTACTTC
cdr3_aa: CASSPSTRSETQYF

v_call: TRBV5-1
clone_size: -
j_call: TRBJ2-6
d_call: TRBD1
cdr3_nt: TGCGCCAGCAGCTTTACAGGGGCGGCTGGGGCCAACGTCCTGACTTTC
cdr3_aa: CASSFTGAAGANVLTF

v_call: TRBV5-1
clone_size: -
j_call: TRBJ1-2
d_call: -
cdr3_nt: TGCGCCAGCAGCTTGGAGGCAGGGCGCGATGGCTACACCTTC
cdr3_aa: CASSLEAGRDGYTF

v_call: TRBV25-1
clone_size: -
j_call: TRBJ1-6
d_call: -
cdr3_nt: TGTGCCAGCAGTCCTCCGGGGTTACCCCTCCACTTT
cdr3_aa: CASSPPGLPLHF

v_call: TRBV7-9
clone_size: -
j_call: TRBJ2-7
d_call: -
cdr3_nt: TGTGCCAGCAGCTTAGGGCCACCTTACAGGGAAGTTAACGAGCAGTACTTC
cdr3_aa: CASSLGPPYREVNEQYF

v_call: TRBV7-8
clone_size: -
j_call: TRBJ1-3
d_call: -
cdr3_nt: TGTGCCAGCAGCCTCCCGGTTTGGGCGGGCTCTGGAAACACCATATATTTT
cdr3_aa: CASSLPVWAGSGNTIYF

v_call: TRBV20-1
clone_size: -
j_call: TRBJ2-7
d_call: -
cdr3_nt: TGCAGTGCTAGAGCACTTAACGAGCAGTACTTC
cdr3_aa: CSARALNEQYF

v_call: TRBV5-1
clone_size: once
j_call: TRBJ2-7
d_call: -
cdr3_nt: TGCGCCAGCAGCTCGGGAGCCTACGAGCAGTACTTC
cdr3_aa: CASSSGAYEQYF

v_call: TRBV5-1
clone_size: -
j_call: TRBJ1-5
d_call: -
cdr3_nt: TGCGCCAGCAGCCTGGGGGAGGCCAAAGGGGGCAATCAGCCCCAGCATTTT
cdr3_aa: CASSLGEAKGGNQPQHF

v_call: TRBV6-4
clone_size: -
j_call: TRBJ2-1
d_call: -
cdr3_nt: TGTGCCAGCAGTGTAGTGGAGGGGCGTGAGCAGTTCTTC
cdr3_aa: CASSVVEGREQFF

v_call: TRBV19
clone_size: -
j_call: TRBJ1-5
d_call: -
cdr3_nt: TGTGCCAGTAGTATTAGACAGCTATCTAATCAGCCCCAGCATTTT
cdr3_aa: CASSIRQLSNQPQHF

v_call: TRBV18
clone_size: -
j_call: TRBJ1-4
d_call: -
cdr3_nt: TGTGCCAGCTCACCACAGGGGCGGAATAAAGAGGAAAAACTGTTTTTT
cdr3_aa: CASSPQGRNKEEKLFF

v_call: TRBV19
clone_size: -
j_call: TRBJ2-7
d_call: -
cdr3_nt: TGTGCCAGTAGTCCATCAGGGGAAGCGTACGAGCAGTACTTC
cdr3_aa: CASSPSGEAYEQYF

v_call: TRBV7-9
clone_size: -
j_call: TRBJ2-5
d_call: -
cdr3_nt: TGTGCCAGCAGCTTCAAACCGAGGGAGAACGTATTTCTCCAAGAGACCCAGTACTTC
cdr3_aa: CASSFKPRENVFLQETQYF

v_call: TRBV2
clone_size: -
j_call: TRBJ2-7
d_call: TRBD2
cdr3_nt: TGTGCCAGCAGTGAAGAGTCATTAGGTCTAGCGGGGATCGAGCAGTACTTC
cdr3_aa: CASSEESLGLAGIEQYF

v_call: TRBV19
clone_size: -
j_call: TRBJ2-2
d_call: -
cdr3_nt: TGTGCCAGTACCCTTTTTTCCCAGGCGGGGTCCGGGGAGCTGTTTTTT
cdr3_aa: CASTLFSQAGSGELFF

v_call: TRBV4-1
clone_size: -
j_call: TRBJ2-1
d_call: TRBD2
cdr3_nt: TGCGCCAGCAGCCAAGGGACTAGCGGGGTATACAATGAGCAGTTCTTC
cdr3_aa: CASSQGTSGVYNEQFF

v_call: TRBV5-8
clone_size: -
j_call: TRBJ2-7
d_call: -
cdr3_nt: TGTGCCAGCAGCCCCGGGATTCTCTACGAGCAGTACTTC
cdr3_aa: CASSPGILYEQYF

v_call: TRBV9
clone_size: -
j_call: TRBJ1-2
d_call: -
cdr3_nt: TGTGCCAGCAGCGTGACAGTCTACTATGGCTACACCTTC
cdr3_aa: CASSVTVYYGYTF

v_call: TRBV10-3
clone_size: -
j_call: TRBJ2-7
d_call: -
cdr3_nt: TGTGCCATCAGCAGCCCGGACAGACCCCGAGCGTACTTC
cdr3_aa: CAISSPDRPRAYF

v_call: TRBV4-2
clone_size: once
j_call: TRBJ1-1
d_call: -
cdr3_nt: TGTGCCAGCAGCCAACTTCTGGGAGGGCTGAACACTGAAGCTTTCTTT
cdr3_aa: CASSQLLGGLNTEAFF

v_call: TRBV6-6
clone_size: -
j_call: TRBJ2-7
d_call: TRBD2
cdr3_nt: TGTGCCAGCAGAACTAGCGGGCGCCCCTACGAGCAGTACTTC
cdr3_aa: CASRTSGRPYEQYF

v_call: TRBV6-5
clone_size: few
j_call: TRBJ2-1
d_call: TRBD2
cdr3_nt: TGTGCCAGCAGTTCCATAGCGGGGGCTCAGAATGAGCAGTTCTTC
cdr3_aa: CASSSIAGAQNEQFF

v_call: TRBV7-9
clone_size: -
j_call: TRBJ1-1
d_call: -
cdr3_nt: TGTGCCAGCAGCTTAGTATCGTCAGGGGATACTGAAGCTTTCTTT
cdr3_aa: CASSLVSSGDTEAFF

v_call: TRBV4-1
clone_size: -
j_call: TRBJ2-3
d_call: TRBD2
cdr3_nt: TGCGCCAGCAGCCAAGATTCGACTAGCGGGGGTTACACAGATACGCAGTATTTT
cdr3_aa: CASSQDSTSGGYTDTQYF

v_call: TRBV6-1
clone_size: -
j_call: TRBJ2-5
d_call: TRBD1
cdr3_nt: TGTGCCAGCAGCTCCGACAGGGCCCAAGAGACCCAGTACTTC
cdr3_aa: CASSSDRAQETQYF

v_call: TRBV5-4
clone_size: once
j_call: TRBJ1-1
d_call: -
cdr3_nt: TGTGCCAGCAGCTTGGTTCCAGAAATGAACACTGAAGCTTTCTTT
cdr3_aa: CASSLVPEMNTEAFF

v_call: TRBV11-2
clone_size: -
j_call: TRBJ2-3
d_call: -
cdr3_nt: TGTGCCAGCAGCTTTCCGGCGGGGACCACAGATACGCAGTATTTT
cdr3_aa: CASSFPAGTTDTQYF

v_call: TRBV7-9
clone_size: -
j_call: TRBJ2-2
d_call: TRBD2
cdr3_nt: TGTGCCAGCAGCTTTGGCCTAGCGGTGAGCGGGGAGCTGTTTTTT
cdr3_aa: CASSFGLAVSGELFF

v_call: TRBV7-9
clone_size: -
j_call: TRBJ2-5
d_call: -
cdr3_nt: TGTGCCAGCAGCTTAGCTACGTCGCAGGGAAAGACCCAGTACTTC
cdr3_aa: CASSLATSQGKTQYF

v_call: TRBV21-1
clone_size: -
j_call: TRBJ1-6
d_call: -
cdr3_nt: TGTGCCAGCATTAACCCGACAGGGTTTGCACCCCTCCACTTT
cdr3_aa: CASINPTGFAPLHF

v_call: TRBV7-2
clone_size: once
j_call: TRBJ2-5
d_call: -
cdr3_nt: TGTGCCAGCAGCCCGGGATTTAGCCTTGGAGAGACCCAGTACTTC
cdr3_aa: CASSPGFSLGETQYF

v_call: TRBV15
clone_size: -
j_call: TRBJ1-4
d_call: -
cdr3_nt: TGTGCCACCAGTATTTTCGGGGGATGGGACGAAAAACTGTTTTTT
cdr3_aa: CATSIFGGWDEKLFF

v_call: TRBV6-1
clone_size: -
j_call: TRBJ1-3
d_call: -
cdr3_nt: TGTGCCAGCCCTGGGGCGGTAGGAAACACCATATATTTT
cdr3_aa: CASPGAVGNTIYF

v_call: TRBV27
clone_size: -
j_call: TRBJ2-1
d_call: TRBD1
cdr3_nt: TGTGCCAGCAGTCCTATCCGACAGGGAACCTCCTACAATGAGCAGTTCTTC
cdr3_aa: CASSPIRQGTSYNEQFF

v_call: TRBV6-1
clone_size: few
j_call: TRBJ2-7
d_call: TRBD1
cdr3_nt: TGTGCCAGCAGGAAGGCAGGGGGCGGATACGAGCAGTACTTC
cdr3_aa: CASRKAGGGYEQYF

v_call: TRBV5-1
clone_size: -
j_call: TRBJ2-1
d_call: -
cdr3_nt: TGCGCCAGTCGGGACACCCGTCTTCTATACAATGAGCAGTTCTTC
cdr3_aa: CASRDTRLLYNEQFF